The rows below give T cell receptor beta chains drawn from one sample of a study of T cell changes during pregnancy in multiple sclerosis. The data were produced by immunoSEQ multiplex PCR, yet TCRdb's version contains in-frame clones alone and is incomplete. The sample includes 70,000 to 85,000 clones, about 90% seen only once; the top ten take 2.6%. The sequences come from peripheral blood, collected before pregnancy. Every receptor here comes from a female donor with multiple sclerosis, enrolled in a pregnancy study. CDR3s include the opening cysteine and the closing phenylalanine or tryptophan. The D gene is left open where the match is weak. Rows give clone size only sometimes, using once, few, many, or a class for an expanded clone.

V: TRBV15; J: TRBJ2-6; D: TRBD1; size: -; DNA: TGTGCCACCAGCAGTCCGGGACAGGGGGAGACTGGGGCCAACGTCCTGACTTTC; CDR3: CATSSPGQGETGANVLTF
V: TRBV7-3; J: TRBJ2-1; D: TRBD2; size: -; DNA: TGTGCCAGCAGCGCTAGCGGGGGGGTGAATGAGCAGTTCTTC; CDR3: CASSASGGVNEQFF
V: TRBV28; J: TRBJ1-1; D: TRBD1; size: -; DNA: TGTGCCAGCAGCGTTAGGGGGGCAGGGGGAAACACTGAAGCTTTCTTT; CDR3: CASSVRGAGGNTEAFF
V: TRBV19; J: TRBJ2-7; D: TRBD2; size: -; DNA: TGTGCCAGTAGTATAGATCGAGGGACTAGCGCCTACGAGCAGTACTTC; CDR3: CASSIDRGTSAYEQYF
V: TRBV11-2; J: TRBJ2-3; D: TRBD2; size: once; DNA: TGTGCCAGCAGCATTACTAGCGGGATTGATACGCAGTATTTT; CDR3: CASSITSGIDTQYF
V: TRBV15; J: TRBJ1-2; D: TRBD1; size: -; DNA: TGTGCCACCAGCCTTAGAGGACAGGGGGCGAGTGGCTACACCTTC; CDR3: CATSLRGQGASGYTF
V: TRBV4-3; J: TRBJ2-1; D: TRBD1; size: -; DNA: TGCGCCAGCAGCCAGGGGACAGGGATGGCCGGCAATGAGCAGTTCTTC; CDR3: CASSQGTGMAGNEQFF
V: TRBV11-3; J: TRBJ2-7; D: TRBD2; size: -; DNA: TGTGCCAGCAGCTCGGCGGGGTCTAGCGGGAGACACGAGCAGTACTTC; CDR3: CASSSAGSSGRHEQYF
V: TRBV7-8; J: TRBJ2-7; D: TRBD1; size: once; DNA: TGTGCCAGCAGCTTAGCCTTGGGACAGAGGCCCTACGAGCAGTACTTC; CDR3: CASSLALGQRPYEQYF
V: TRBV19; J: TRBJ1-5; D: TRBD1; size: -; DNA: TGTGCCAGTAACCAGGGGGCAAAGCCCCAGCATTTT; CDR3: CASNQGAKPQHF
V: TRBV9; J: TRBJ2-2; D: TRBD1; size: -; DNA: TGTGCCAGCAGCGTAGGAGCGGCATGGAAGACAGGGGGCGGCACCGGGGAGCTGTTTTTT; CDR3: CASSVGAAWKTGGGTGELFF
V: TRBV5-1; J: TRBJ2-7; D: -; size: -; DNA: TGCGCCAGCTGTCAGGGGATCCACGAGCAGTACTTC; CDR3: CASCQGIHEQYF
V: TRBV7-9; J: TRBJ1-4; D: TRBD1; size: -; DNA: TGTGCCAGCAGCTTTCGGACAGGGGGCGATGAAAAACTGTTTTTT; CDR3: CASSFRTGGDEKLFF
V: TRBV4-1; J: TRBJ2-3; D: -; size: -; DNA: TGCGCCAGCAGCCACACTCCAGGGCCAGATACGCAGTATTTT; CDR3: CASSHTPGPDTQYF
V: TRBV5-1; J: TRBJ2-1; D: TRBD2; size: -; DNA: TGCGCCAGCAGCTTGGGGGGAAGGACTAGCGGGAGCGATGAGCAGTTCTTC; CDR3: CASSLGGRTSGSDEQFF
V: TRBV5-4; J: TRBJ1-3; D: TRBD1; size: -; DNA: TGTGCCAGCAGCTTGAGGGGACAGGGAAGGAACACCATATATTTT; CDR3: CASSLRGQGRNTIYF
V: TRBV5-1; J: TRBJ2-7; D: TRBD2; size: -; DNA: TGCGCCAGCAGCTTGGTGGCGGGGGGCTCCTACGAGCAGTACTTC; CDR3: CASSLVAGGSYEQYF